The 14 T cell receptor beta chains in this list originate from one sample, sequenced in a study of metastatic and nonmetastatic thyroid tumors. No treatment had been given to any patient before thyroid surgery. TCRdb recomputed clones from the PCR reads via MiXCR. The table shows around 23,000 clones, with around 26% occurring only once. The sequenced sample consisted of blood. The receptor set was obtained from a male donor with papillary thyroid cancer or a benign thyroid nodule (not recorded which). Some clones in this sample may be carry-over from other donors' samples.

The chain recombines TRBV7-2 with TRBJ2-7, with D maybe TRBD2 (6 bases). The CDR3 has 15 amino acids. The V and J ends lost 1 base and 4 bases respectively, with 14 bases between them. Germline assignment: CDR1 SGHTA and CDR2 FQGNSA. CDR3 coding DNA: TGTGCCAGCAGCTTAGACGGGGGTACGGGGTACGAGCAGTACTTC. Amino acid sequence: CASSLDGGTGYEQYF.

This clone showed up many times. The chain links TRBV28 to TRBJ2-1; the match to TRBD1 covers 10 bases. The CDR3 is 17 amino acids. The V and J ends lost 3 bases and 4 bases, in that order; junction bases with no gene match: 9. In germline, CDR1 is MDHEN, CDR2 SYDVKM. The CDR3 bases are TGTGCCAGCAGTTTGCCCGGGACAGGGGCTGGTTACAATGAGCAGTTCTTC. Translating it yields CASSLPGTGAGYNEQFF.

In its sample, this clone was seen many times. The chain is built from TRBV14 and TRBJ2-3; 7 bases are shared with TRBD1. There are 13 residues in the CDR3. Unmatched junction bases numbered 6, after V lost 0 bases and J lost 12 bases. Germline V CDR1 and CDR2: SGHDN, FVKESK. The CDR3 region is CASSQDRTGVQYF. The CDR3 DNA sequence: TGTGCCAGCAGCCAAGATCGGACAGGCGTACAGTATTTT. The variable domain in full, with the rest retrieved from reference TRBV14 and TRBJ2-3, is EAGVTQFPSHSVIEKGQTVTLRCDPISGHDNLYWYRRVMGKEIKFLLHFVKESKQDESGMPNNRFLAERTGGTYSTLKVQPAELEDSGVYFCASSQDRTGVQYFGPGTRLTVL.

The chain recombines TRBV19 with TRBJ2-7; D is perhaps TRBD1 or TRBD2 (6 bases each). Germline lookup yields CDR1 LNHDA and CDR2 SQIVND (reference sequence). Trimming took 11 bases from V and 2 from J, leaving 19 bases between them. This CDR3 has 14 amino acids. The CDR3 nucleotides read TGTGCCCGTGGACCGGGGGCTGTTCCCTACGAGCAGTACTTC. It translates to CARGPGAVPYEQYF.

This clone was recorded at least ten times. The chain employs TRBV6-1 and TRBJ2-1; perhaps TRBD2 as D (5 bases). Germline CDR1 is MNHNS and CDR2 is SASEGT. Trimming stripped 8 bases from V and 10 bases from J, with 15 bases between. The CDR3 runs to 12 residues. The CDR3 protein is CASGYREYEQFF. DNA of the CDR3: TGTGCCAGCGGATACCGGGAATACGAGCAGTTCTTC.

This clone was found a few times. V and J are TRBV6-2 or TRBV6-3 and TRBJ2-1; 10 nucleotides match TRBD2. This CDR3 is 15 amino acids long. Germline V CDR1 and CDR2: MNHEY, SVGEGT. Trimming removed 4 bases from V and 8 bases from J; junction bases left unmatched: 8. The chain's CDR3 is CASSLQAGGPHEQFF. Written as DNA, the CDR3 is TGTGCCAGCAGTTTACAAGCGGGGGGGCCTCATGAGCAGTTCTTC.

This clone occurred a few times. The junction differs from germline at one of its ends, possibly a read error. The V and J genes are TRBV6-2 or TRBV6-3 and TRBJ1-6; tentatively, D is TRBD1 (5 bases). Germline lookup yields CDR1 MNHEY and CDR2 SVGEGT. This CDR3 is built from 15 residues. The CDR3 here is CASSDSTALDSPLHF. In DNA, the CDR3 is TGTGCCAGCAGTGACTCGACAGCGTTAGATTCACCCCTCCACTTT.

A word on this clone: The CDR3 does not end in the conserved phenylalanine or tryptophan, so this is likely a read error. This chain joins TRBV18 and TRBJ1-4, with TRBD1 as a possible D gene (6 bases). Trimming left V 4 bases short and J 7 bases short, with 16 bases between. CDR3 length: 15 residues. Germline CDR1 reads KGHSH; CDR2 reads LQKENI. Written as DNA, the CDR3 is TGTGCCAGCTCACTCATGCAGGGAGGGGGTGAAAAACTGTTTTAT. Encoded protein: CASSLMQGGGEKLFY.

The rearrangement joins TRBV4-2 to TRBJ1-1; D unclear. Deletions cut 0 bases from V and 11 bases from J, with 16 bases between. The CDR3 length is 14 residues. CDR1 and CDR2 from the germline V gene are LGHNA and YNFKEQ. The CDR3 DNA sequence: TGTGCCAGCAGCCAAGATCGAGGTAAGCAGCTGGCTTTCTTT. It yields the protein CASSQDRGKQLAFF.

By its share, this clone is medium-sized. V and J are TRBV20-1 and TRBJ2-7, with D unclear. V was trimmed by 5 bases and J by 2 bases, leaving 7 bases between them. This CDR3 comprises 11 residues. Germline V gene sequence: CDR1 DFQATT, CDR2 SNEGSKA (reference sequence). CDR3 amino acids: CSALLAYEQYF. CDR3 nucleotide sequence: TGCAGTGCTCTCCTGGCCTACGAGCAGTACTTC.

The chain couples TRBV27 to TRBJ1-1; tentatively, D is TRBD1 (5 bases). V was clipped by 6 bases and J by 5 bases, with 19 bases between them. The CDR3 is 15 residues long. Germline V gene sequence: CDR1 MNHEY, CDR2 SMNVEV (reference sequence). This CDR3 reads CASSLEQVSVTEAFF. The DNA of the CDR3 is TGTGCCAGCAGCTTGGAACAGGTATCAGTGACTGAAGCTTTCTTT.

As for this clone: A much larger clone is a single base away; this may be a read error. This sequence joins TRBV18 and TRBJ2-7; 7 bases agree with TRBD2. Per the germline V gene, CDR1 is KGHSH and CDR2 is LQKENI. The CDR3 extends over 15 amino acids. CDR3 sequence: CAGSPGLAVGYEQYF. CDR3 bases: TGTGCCGGCTCACCAGGTCTAGCGGTAGGTTACGAGCAGTACTTC. Complete variable domain (other parts from reference TRBV18 and TRBJ2-7): NAGVMQNPRHLVRRRGQEARLRCSPMKGHSHVYWYRQLPEEGLKFMVYLQKENIIDESGMPKERFSAEFPKEGPSILRIQQVVRGDSAAYFCAGSPGLAVGYEQYFGPGTRLTVT.

This clone is judged medium-sized. The rearrangement joins TRBV20-1 to TRBJ1-6; D is uncertain. CDR3 length: 14 residues. Trimming left V 3 bases short and J 8 bases short, with 14 bases between. Germline values: CDR1 DFQATT, CDR2 SNEGSKA (reference sequence). As DNA, the CDR3 is TGCAGTGCTAGTTCAAGCAGGATGGATTCACCCCTCCACTTT. Its protein product is CSASSSRMDSPLHF.

For this clone: One junction end does not reproduce the germline sequence, and a read error may be involved. The DNA of the CDR3 is TGTGCCAGCATCCCAGCTGGAGACTACGGGCAGTACTTC. Translation gives CASIPAGDYGQYF. The chain combines TRBV28 with TRBJ2-7; a weak D match, TRBD2 (5 bases). CDR1 and CDR2 from the germline V gene are MDHEN and SYDVKM. The CDR3 consists of 13 residues.